The 13 T cell receptor beta chains below all came from one sample that was sequenced in a study of molecular identifiers for immune sequencing clone quantification. TCRdb independently ran MiXCR on the PCR reads; one entry per CDR3 protein. The sample consists of 60,000 to 70,000 distinct CDR3 sequences, around a sixth of them appearing once. The material sequenced was naive CD8+ T cells from blood, with Jurkat cell RNA spiked in. Noted subset: FACS-sorted CD8+CD4-CCR7+CD45RA+ naive T cells. These receptors came from a human donor in good health. Some libraries in this study had Jurkat cell RNA spiked in.

Points on this clonotype: One base away lies a much larger clone, so this may be a sequencing read error. The rearrangement uses TRBV13 and TRBJ1-4; 9 bases are a match to TRBD1. The V segment lost 5 bases and the J segment 8 bases; nucleotides outside the gene matches: 12. The germline V gene has CDR1 PRHDT and CDR2 FYEKMQ (reference sequence). The CDR3 totals 16 residues. The CDR3 nucleotides read TGTGCCAGCAGCCCCCAACAGGGGGCCTTTGAGGAAAAACTGTTTTTT. This gives the protein CASSPQQGAFEEKLFF.

This clonotype was seen ten or more times. The V call is TRBV28, the J call TRBJ1-6; 8 bases map to TRBD1. The length of the CDR3 is 15 residues. V lost 2 bases to trimming and J lost 10 bases; unmatched junction nucleotides: 7. CDR1 is MDHEN, CDR2 SYDVKM, per germline. CDR3 coding DNA: TGTGCCAGCAGTTTAGACAGGGGCACAGGGTCACCCCTCCACTTT. This sequence encodes CASSLDRGTGSPLHF.

This clonotype has more than one count but fewer than ten. This chain links TRBV19 with TRBJ2-2; D ambiguous. From germline, CDR1 is LNHDA and CDR2 SQIVND (reference sequence). There are 11 residues in the CDR3. Between the trimmed V and J ends, which lost 3 bases and 7 bases, there was a span of 3 bases. CDR3 coding DNA: TGTGCCAGTAGTATTGGCGGGGAGCTGTTTTTT. It yields the protein CASSIGGELFF.

This clonotype was counted many times. This chain connects TRBV7-8 to TRBJ1-6; D gene ambiguous. V lost 0 bases to trimming and J lost 0 bases, with 18 bases between them. CDR3 length: 20 amino acids. Germline CDR1 SGHVS, CDR2 FQNEAQ. CDR3 in DNA: TGTGCCAGCAGCTTAGCCTTTTGGACTGACCGGAGCTCCTATAATTCACCCCTCCACTTT. Its translation: CASSLAFWTDRSSYNSPLHF. The whole variable domain, filled in from reference TRBV7-8 and TRBJ1-6, reads GAGVSQSPRYKVAKRGQDVALRCDPISGHVSLFWYQQALGQGPEFLTYFQNEAQLDKSGLPSDRFFAERPEGSVSTLKIQRTQQEDSAVYLCASSLAFWTDRSSYNSPLHFGNGTRLTVT.

This clonotype was detected only a few times. The chain has TRBV4-1 and TRBJ1-2; the D is unclear. Germline V CDR1 and CDR2: MGHRA, YSYEKL. The CDR3 runs to 16 residues. The V end was cut by 4 bases, the J end by 1 base, with 16 bases between. In DNA, the CDR3 is TGCGCCAGCAGCCGAAAATTGGCAGGTATTAACTATGGCTACACCTTC. Translation: CASSRKLAGINYGYTF.

For this clonotype: A much larger clone lies one base from this, so it may be a read error. This rearrangement joins TRBV28 to TRBJ1-2; 9 nucleotides agree with TRBD1. Trimming at V came to 2 bases and at J to 7 bases, leaving 5 bases not matched to a gene. The CDR3 spans 14 residues. Germline CDR1 reads MDHEN; CDR2 reads SYDVKM. The CDR3 here is CASSLGTGIFGYTF. The CDR3 nucleotides are TGTGCCAGCAGTTTAGGGACAGGGATTTTTGGCTACACCTTC.

This clonotype occurred many times. This sequence joins TRBV5-6 and TRBJ2-7; D is undetermined. V lost 0 bases to trimming and J lost 4 bases, with 8 bases between them. The germline V gene has CDR1 SGHDT and CDR2 YYEEEE. The CDR3 contains 13 residues. CDR3 bases: TGTGCCAGCAGCTTGGCCGGAATATACGAGCAGTACTTC. It is translated as CASSLAGIYEQYF.

This clonotype was seen at least ten times. The V call is TRBV7-9, the J call TRBJ1-1; D gene uncertain. The CDR3 runs to 9 residues. With 5 bases removed from V and 8 bases from J, the gap between germline ends came to 3 bases. Germline CDR1 SEHNR, CDR2 FQNEAQ (reference sequence). CDR3 bases: TGTGCCAGCAGCGCCGAAGCTTTCTTT. Translation gives CASSAEAFF.

This clonotype has a count of ten or more. This sequence joins TRBV11-2 and TRBJ1-1; D ambiguous. Germline assignment: CDR1 SGHAT and CDR2 FQNNGV. Between the trimmed V and J ends, which lost 0 bases and 2 bases, there was a span of 19 bases. This CDR3 is 18 amino acids long. CDR3 sequence: CASSLDGAPVAPNTEAFF. The CDR3 region has the DNA TGTGCCAGCAGCTTAGATGGAGCCCCCGTCGCCCCCAACACTGAAGCTTTCTTT.

This clonotype was counted at least ten times. J is TRBJ2-7 and V is TRBV7-9, with D possibly matching TRBD2 (5 bases). Germline CDR1 reads SEHNR; CDR2 reads FQNEAQ (reference sequence). V shed 2 bases and J shed 2 bases, with 13 bases lying between them. This CDR3 is built from 15 residues. The CDR3 spells CASSLRVSGAYEQYF. The CDR3 DNA sequence: TGTGCCAGCAGCTTACGGGTCAGCGGCGCCTACGAGCAGTACTTC.

This clonotype was seen ten or more times. The CDR3 DNA is TGCGCCAGCAGCCTGACGAGGACAGGGGTAGCTTTCTTT. It is translated as CASSLTRTGVAFF. The gene calls are TRBV4-1 and TRBJ1-1; 9 bases match TRBD1. This CDR3 has 13 amino acids. J was trimmed by 10 bases and V by 4 bases; bases with no gene match: 7. Germline assignment: CDR1 MGHRA and CDR2 YSYEKL.

This clonotype was seen at least ten times. This chain joins TRBV20-1 and TRBJ2-3; 9 bases line up with TRBD2. The CDR3 is 17 amino acids. Losses at the gene ends were 0 bases for V and 0 bases for J; bases not matched to a gene: 7. Per germline, CDR1 DFQATT and CDR2 SNEGSKA (reference sequence). As DNA, the CDR3 is TGCAGTGCTAGAGATCCTCTTCTAGCGGGGAGCACAGATACGCAGTATTTT. It specifies CSARDPLLAGSTDTQYF.

This clonotype occurred a few times. The V call is TRBV5-6, the J call TRBJ2-7; D possibly corresponds to TRBD1 (6 bases). The CDR3 runs 14 residues. Germline V CDR1 and CDR2: SGHDT, YYEEEE. V was pared by 7 bases and J by 2 bases, with 16 bases between. Here the CDR3 reads CASGPGHTTYEQYF. The CDR3 DNA reads as TGTGCCAGCGGGCCGGGACATACAACCTACGAGCAGTACTTC.